This TCR beta chain was recovered during a study of T cells in localized non-small cell lung cancer. Overall study findings and caveats: Clonality of T cells reached its maximum in uninvolved adjacent lung, surpassing tumor.

Germline CDR1 is SGHTA and CDR2 is FQGTGA. This CDR3 is 15 amino acids long. The V and J ends lost 3 bases and 5 bases respectively, with 14 bases between them. A remark on this clone: Antigen unknown.

The repertoire was sequenced with immunoSEQ multiplex PCR; TCRdb's copy has only in-frame clones and lacks some. The table has about 78,000 clones, approximately 85% seen once. The V and J genes are TRBV7-3 and TRBJ2-1, with D tentatively TRBD2 (5 bases). Sequencing used peripheral blood, obtained before any cancer treatment. This TCR was recovered from a man aged 35 to 69 with stage I lung adenocarcinoma. CDR3 in amino acids: CASSLFNRGNNEQFF. DNA for the CDR3: TGTGCCAGCAGCTTGTTTAACCGAGGGAACAATGAGCAGTTCTTC.